This entry lists 20 T cell receptor beta chains sequenced from one sample in a study of blood T cell repertoires in COVID-19. Measured with immunoSEQ multiplex PCR; TCRdb has only the in-frame clones, and not every one. The data show about 100,000 clones, almost 80% seen once. The source material was peripheral blood. These receptors came from a man aged 60-69 years with active or convalescent COVID-19.

The chain is built from TRBV11-3 and TRBJ2-2, with unresolved D. In germline, CDR1 is SGHNT, CDR2 YENEEA. Deletions cut 8 bases from V and 4 bases from J, with 11 bases between. The CDR3 is made up of 13 amino acids. The CDR3: CASGRMSTGELFF. In nucleotides, the CDR3 is TGTGCCAGCGGTCGAATGAGCACCGGGGAGCTGTTTTTT.

This chain links TRBV3-1 (or the pseudogene TRBV3-2) with TRBJ2-1, with 7 bases fitting TRBD2. Per germline, CDR1 LGHDT and CDR2 YNNKEL (reference sequence). Trimming cost V 3 bases and J 6 bases; bases outside gene matches: 5. The CDR3 spans 14 residues. The DNA of the CDR3 is TGTGCCAGCAGCCATCGGACTAGACGCAATGAGCAGTTCTTC. The encoded protein is CASSHRTRRNEQFF.

The CDR3 nucleotides read TGTGCCAGCAGCCCTCGGACTAGCGGGAGGATTTCGAACACCGGGGAGCTGTTTTTT. This codes for CASSPRTSGRISNTGELFF. The gene calls are TRBV5-5 and TRBJ2-2; 14 nucleotides match TRBD2. With V trimmed by 4 bases and J by 0 bases, 8 bases remained unmatched. The germline gives CDR1 SGHKS, CDR2 YYEKEE (reference sequence). The CDR3 runs 19 residues.

The chain carries TRBV10-3 and TRBJ2-3; weak D call: TRBD2 (6 bases). The CDR3 has 15 residues. Germline V gene lookup returns CDR1 ENHRY and CDR2 SYGVKD. V was trimmed by 4 bases and J by 0 bases, leaving 11 bases between them. The CDR3 region is CAISANGGSTDTQYF. DNA of the CDR3: TGTGCCATCAGTGCTAACGGGGGTAGCACAGATACGCAGTATTTT.

The chain links TRBV30 to TRBJ1-6; tentatively, D is TRBD1 (6 bases). The CDR3 consists of 17 residues. The ends were cut back, 4 bases at V and 6 bases at J, with 22 bases in the middle. Germline V gene data show CDR1 as GTSNPN and CDR2 as SVGIG (reference sequence). CDR3 sequence reads: CAWKPRDGRGGNSPLHF. CDR3 bases: TGTGCCTGGAAACCCCGGGACGGACGAGGGGGTAATTCACCCCTCCACTTT.

The V gene is TRBV27, the J gene TRBJ2-2, with unresolved D. CDR1 and CDR2 (germline): MNHEY, SMNVEV (reference sequence). V was pared by 4 bases and J by 2 bases, with 8 bases between. The CDR3 length is 14 residues. As DNA, the CDR3 is TGTGCCAGCAGTTCGCAGATAAACACCGGGGAGCTGTTTTTT. It encodes CASSSQINTGELFF.

This sequence joins TRBV5-1 and TRBJ1-1; no firm D call. Germline V gives CDR1 SGHRS, CDR2 YFSETQ. Deletions cut 4 bases from V and 3 bases from J, with 13 bases between. The CDR3 is made up of 14 amino acids. CDR3 DNA sequence: TGCGCCAGCAGCCCGGGATGGGCATACACTGAAGCTTTCTTT. Translating it yields CASSPGWAYTEAFF.

The chain couples TRBV6-5 to TRBJ2-7, with 12 bases that match TRBD2. The germline gives CDR1 MNHEY, CDR2 SVGAGI. Trimming removed 8 bases from V and 6 bases from J; junction bases left unmatched: 8. The CDR3 consists of 14 residues. The CDR3 DNA is TGTGCCAGCCAACTAGCGGGAGGCCGCCCCGAGCAGTACTTC. It yields the protein CASQLAGGRPEQYF.

The chain has TRBV18 and TRBJ1-2; no clear D. CDR3 length: 13 amino acids. V dropped 5 bases and J dropped 3 bases, with 10 bases sitting between them. From germline, CDR1 is KGHSH and CDR2 LQKENI. DNA of the CDR3: TGTGCCAGCTCATCCCGCGGTGACTATGGCTACACCTTC. Protein sequence: CASSSRGDYGYTF.

The V call is TRBV9, the J call TRBJ2-2; the D gene is possibly TRBD2 (6 bases). The V gene lost 1 base and the J gene lost 8 bases, with 12 bases spanning the gap. This CDR3 is 14 amino acids long. Germline assignment: CDR1 SGDLS and CDR2 YYNGEE. The CDR3 nucleotides read TGTGCCAGCAGCGTACCCCCCCGGGGGGGGGAGCTGTTTTTT. Amino acids: CASSVPPRGGELFF.

CDR3 in amino acids: CASSPKSGSYTEAFF. The CDR3 DNA reads as TGTGCCAGCAGCCCAAAATCCGGGAGCTACACTGAAGCTTTCTTT. V is TRBV28 and J is TRBJ1-1; D ambiguous. Trimming shortened V by 6 bases and J by 3 bases, and 17 bases separated the two germline ends. This CDR3 spans 15 amino acids. Germline V gene lookup returns CDR1 MDHEN and CDR2 SYDVKM.

The chain couples TRBV4-1 to TRBJ2-1, with 14 bases lining up with TRBD2. The CDR3 is 17 amino acids. The germline CDR1 and CDR2 sequences are MGHRA and YSYEKL. V lost 2 bases and J lost 9; bases outside the gene matches: 9. The CDR3 sequence: CASSQPTSGRALAEQFF. The CDR3, as DNA: TGCGCCAGCAGCCAACCGACTAGCGGGAGGGCTCTTGCTGAGCAGTTCTTC.

CDR3 bases: TGTGCCAGCAGGCTCGGGACAGGGAAGGGACAGCCCCAGCATTTT. This translates into CASRLGTGKGQPQHF. The rearrangement uses TRBV2 and TRBJ1-5, with 9 bases identical to TRBD1. The germline V gene has CDR1 SNHLY and CDR2 FYNNEI. This CDR3 has 15 residues. The ends lost 6 bases at V and 7 bases at J; junction bases unmatched: 10.

The V call is TRBV11-3, the J call TRBJ2-1, with 11 positions matching TRBD2. The germline CDR1 and CDR2 sequences are SGHNT and YENEEA. The length of the CDR3 is 14 residues. The junction had 8 bases not matched to a gene; V was cut back by 0 bases and J by 16 bases. In DNA form, the CDR3 reads TGTGCCAGCAGCTTAGAGGGGGGGACTAGCGGTCCATTCTTC. Translating it yields CASSLEGGTSGPFF. Complete variable domain (other parts from reference TRBV11-3 and TRBJ2-1): EAGVVQSPRYKIIEKKQPVAFWCNPISGHNTLYWYLQNLGQGPELLIRYENEEAVDDSQLPKDRFSAERLKGVDSTLKIQPAELGDSAVYLCASSLEGGTSGPFFGPGTRLTVL.

CDR3 bases: TGTGCCAGCAGTTTGTCCCGGGCCGGGGAGCTGTTTTTT. Translation gives CASSLSRAGELFF. The V and J genes are TRBV2 and TRBJ2-2, with unresolved D. The CDR3 has 13 amino acids. Trimming shortened V by 5 bases and J by 6 bases, and 10 bases separated the two germline ends. Germline CDR1 reads SNHLY; CDR2 reads FYNNEI.

The chain uses TRBV12-5 and TRBJ2-1; TRBD2 matches at 9 bases. Germline V gene lookup returns CDR1 LGHNT and CDR2 FRNRAP. Trimming removed 2 bases from V and 9 bases from J; junction bases left unmatched: 14. This CDR3 spans 17 amino acids. CDR3 sequence reads: CASGLTLAGATPLEQFF. The CDR3 DNA reads as TGTGCTAGTGGTTTGACCTTAGCGGGAGCCACCCCTCTTGAGCAGTTCTTC.

This clone has just a few counts. The chain couples TRBV4-3 to TRBJ2-1; TRBD2 aligns across 13 bases. The V gene end was trimmed by 4 bases and the J gene end by 9 bases; junction bases not matched to a gene: 12. The CDR3 has 17 residues. The V gene's germline CDR1 is LGHNA and CDR2 YSLEER. CDR3 region: CASSPELLAGGPGEQFF. The CDR3 DNA sequence: TGCGCCAGCAGCCCTGAATTACTAGCGGGAGGGCCGGGTGAGCAGTTCTTC.

J is TRBJ2-4 and V is TRBV5-1; 8 nucleotides agree with TRBD1. Trimming removed 7 bases from V and 3 bases from J; junction bases left unmatched: 9. CDR3 size: 15 residues. From germline, CDR1 is SGHRS and CDR2 YFSETQ. The CDR3 loop is CASAPQGADKNIQYF. CDR3 DNA: TGCGCCAGCGCCCCTCAGGGGGCAGACAAAAACATTCAGTACTTC.

This clone was found once. This chain links TRBV11-3 with TRBJ2-3, with D perhaps TRBD2 (5 bases). The CDR3 runs to 14 residues. Trimming removed 3 bases at V and 5 bases at J, with 12 bases between. The germline CDR1 and CDR2 sequences are SGHNT and YENEEA. CDR3 nucleotide sequence: TGTGCCAGCAGCTTTGGAGCGGAACTAGATACGCAGTATTTT. Encoded protein: CASSFGAELDTQYF.

This clone was seen more than once but under ten times. The chain uses TRBV10-3 and TRBJ1-1, with TRBD1 matching over 10 bases. The CDR3 is 15 amino acids. The V gene end was trimmed by 2 bases and the J gene end by 10 bases; junction bases not matched to a gene: 10. Germline V gene data show CDR1 as ENHRY and CDR2 as SYGVKD. The CDR3 loop reads CAISETGQGRNRAFF. CDR3 DNA sequence: TGTGCCATCAGTGAGACGGGACAGGGGAGGAATCGAGCTTTCTTT.